Sequencing of this TCR beta chain was carried out in a study of T-cell memory formation after mild COVID-19. Study in general: Clusters of TCRs were largely donor specific. The study, taken as a whole, reports: Of the contracting clones, CD4+ ones lay mainly in CM and EM, and CD8+ ones in EMRA.

This clonotype was picked up many times. Its antigen is unidentified. TCRdb called the 5' RACE reads again in MiXCR, with one record for every CDR3 protein. The sample contains 200,000 to 250,000 distinct CDR3 sequences, approximately 9% of which appear only once. The V end lost 8 bases, the J end lost 8 bases, and 12 bases lay between the germline ends. The CDR3 covers 11 residues. V gene TRBV12-3 or TRBV12-4 combines with J gene TRBJ1-2, with a possible D match to TRBD1 (5 bases). Sequencing input: PBMCs or a T cell subset sorted from them (not recorded which). The receptor comes from a man aged 18 to 30 who had mild COVID-19 (a few samples of this study predate the infection). Cell type and time point are not known. CDR3 sequence reads: CASLRGLGYTF. The CDR3 nucleotides read TGTGCCAGCCTAAGGGGCTTAGGCTACACCTTC.